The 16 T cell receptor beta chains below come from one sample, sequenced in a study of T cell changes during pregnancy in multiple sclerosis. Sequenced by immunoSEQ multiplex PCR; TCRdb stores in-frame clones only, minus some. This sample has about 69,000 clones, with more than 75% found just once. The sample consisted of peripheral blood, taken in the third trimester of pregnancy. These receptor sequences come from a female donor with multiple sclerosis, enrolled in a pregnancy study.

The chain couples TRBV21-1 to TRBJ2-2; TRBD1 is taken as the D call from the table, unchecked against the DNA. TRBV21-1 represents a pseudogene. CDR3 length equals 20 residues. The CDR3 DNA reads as TGTGCCAGCACCTTCACAGGGTACCTCCGTGTGGGAATATTAACGGGGGAGCTGTTTTTT. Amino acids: CASTFTGYLRVGILTGELFF.

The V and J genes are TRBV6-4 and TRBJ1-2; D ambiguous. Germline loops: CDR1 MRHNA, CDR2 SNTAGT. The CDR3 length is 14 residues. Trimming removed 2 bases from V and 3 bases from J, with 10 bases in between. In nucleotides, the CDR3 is TGTGCCAGCAGTGACCCCGGGTTGGACTATGGCTACACCTTC. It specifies CASSDPGLDYGYTF.

The CDR3 reads CASSQEVGTVDGYTF. As DNA, the CDR3 is TGTGCCAGCAGCCAAGAAGTGGGGACTGTTGATGGCTACACCTTC. This rearrangement joins TRBV14 to TRBJ1-2, with a possible D match to TRBD1 (5 bases). CDR1 is SGHDN and CDR2 is FVKESK in the germline V gene. The CDR3 is 15 residues long. The germline V and J ends were trimmed by 0 bases and 6 bases, with 14 bases remaining between them.

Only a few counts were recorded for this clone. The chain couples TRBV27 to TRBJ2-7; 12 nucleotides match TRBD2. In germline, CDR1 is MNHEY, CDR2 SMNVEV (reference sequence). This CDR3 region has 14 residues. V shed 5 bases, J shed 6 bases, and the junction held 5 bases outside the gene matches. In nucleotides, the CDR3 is TGTGCCAGCAGTCTCCTAGCGGGGGGGCTCGAGCAGTACTTC. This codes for CASSLLAGGLEQYF.

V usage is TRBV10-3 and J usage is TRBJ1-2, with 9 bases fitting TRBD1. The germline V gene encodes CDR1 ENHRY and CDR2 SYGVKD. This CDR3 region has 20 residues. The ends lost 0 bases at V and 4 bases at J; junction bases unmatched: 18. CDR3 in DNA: TGTGCCATCAGTGAGTCGGGCCCGGGACAGGGTATCAGTTCAGGCTATGGCTACACCTTC. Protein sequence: CAISESGPGQGISSGYGYTF.

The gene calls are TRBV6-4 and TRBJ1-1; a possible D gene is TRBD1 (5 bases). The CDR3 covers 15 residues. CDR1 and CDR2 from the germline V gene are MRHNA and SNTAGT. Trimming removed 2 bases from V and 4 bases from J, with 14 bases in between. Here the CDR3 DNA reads TGTGCCAGCAGTGACGGGACTCCTAACGGCACTGAAGCTTTCTTT. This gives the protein CASSDGTPNGTEAFF.

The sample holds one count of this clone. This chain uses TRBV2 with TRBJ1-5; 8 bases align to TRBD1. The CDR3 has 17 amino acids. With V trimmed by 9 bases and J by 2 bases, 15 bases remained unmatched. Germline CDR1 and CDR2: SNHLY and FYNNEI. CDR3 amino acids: CARGPGQAYKGNQPQHF. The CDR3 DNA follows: TGTGCCAGAGGGCCGGGACAGGCGTATAAGGGCAATCAGCCCCAGCATTTT.

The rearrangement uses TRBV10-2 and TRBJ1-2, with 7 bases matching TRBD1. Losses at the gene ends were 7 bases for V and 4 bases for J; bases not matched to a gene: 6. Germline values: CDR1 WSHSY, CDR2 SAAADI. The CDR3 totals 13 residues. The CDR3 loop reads CASMKTGRYGYTF. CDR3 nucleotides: TGCGCCAGCATGAAGACAGGGCGCTATGGCTACACCTTC.

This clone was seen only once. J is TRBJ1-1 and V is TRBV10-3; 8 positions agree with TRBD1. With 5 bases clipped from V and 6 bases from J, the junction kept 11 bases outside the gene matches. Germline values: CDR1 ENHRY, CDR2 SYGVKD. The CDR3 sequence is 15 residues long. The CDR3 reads CAISSSGGRGAEAFF. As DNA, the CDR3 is TGTGCCATCAGTTCGTCAGGGGGCAGAGGAGCTGAAGCTTTCTTT.

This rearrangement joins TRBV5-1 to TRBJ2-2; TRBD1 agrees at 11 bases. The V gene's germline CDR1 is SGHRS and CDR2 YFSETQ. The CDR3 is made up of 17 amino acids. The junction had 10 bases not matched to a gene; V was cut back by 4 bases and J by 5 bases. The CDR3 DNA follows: TGCGCCAGCAGCCTCAATGGACAGGGGGCGAGGACCGGGGAGCTGTTTTTT. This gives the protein CASSLNGQGARTGELFF. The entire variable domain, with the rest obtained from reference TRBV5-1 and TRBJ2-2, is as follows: KAGVTQTPRYLIKTRGQQVTLSCSPISGHRSVSWYQQTPGQGLQFLFEYFSETQRNKGNFPGRFSGRQFSNSRSEMNVSTLELGDSALYLCASSLNGQGARTGELFFGEGSRLTVL.

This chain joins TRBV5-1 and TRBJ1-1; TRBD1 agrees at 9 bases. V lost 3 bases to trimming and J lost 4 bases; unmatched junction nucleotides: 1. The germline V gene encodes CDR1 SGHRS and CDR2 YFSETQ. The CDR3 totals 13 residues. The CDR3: CASSSGQGTEAFF. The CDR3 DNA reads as TGCGCCAGCAGCTCGGGACAGGGCACTGAAGCTTTCTTT.

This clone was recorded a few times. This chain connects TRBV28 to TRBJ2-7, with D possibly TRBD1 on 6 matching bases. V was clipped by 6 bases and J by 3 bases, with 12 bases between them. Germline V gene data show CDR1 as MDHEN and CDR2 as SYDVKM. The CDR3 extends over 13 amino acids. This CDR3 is CASSLQGNYEQYF. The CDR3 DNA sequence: TGTGCCAGCAGCCTACAGGGAAACTACGAGCAGTACTTC.

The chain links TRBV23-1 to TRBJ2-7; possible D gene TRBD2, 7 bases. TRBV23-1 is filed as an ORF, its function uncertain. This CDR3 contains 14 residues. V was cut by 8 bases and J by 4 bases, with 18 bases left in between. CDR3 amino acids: CASPQDGGRYEQYF. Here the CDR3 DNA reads TGCGCCAGCCCCCAAGACGGGGGGCGGTACGAGCAGTACTTC.

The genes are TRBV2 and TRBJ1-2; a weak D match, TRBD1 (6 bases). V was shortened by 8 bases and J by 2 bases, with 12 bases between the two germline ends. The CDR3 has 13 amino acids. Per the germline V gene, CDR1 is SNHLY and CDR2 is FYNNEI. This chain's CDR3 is CASWAGVNYGYTF. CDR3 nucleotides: TGTGCCAGCTGGGCAGGGGTAAACTATGGCTACACCTTC.

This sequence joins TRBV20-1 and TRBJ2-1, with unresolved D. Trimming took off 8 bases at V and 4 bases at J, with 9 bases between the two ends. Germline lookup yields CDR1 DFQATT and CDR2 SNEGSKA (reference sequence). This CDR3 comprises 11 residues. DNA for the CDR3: TGCAGTTCTGGGCCTTACAATGAGCAGTTCTTC. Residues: CSSGPYNEQFF.

CDR3 protein: CASSSFLGSYNSPLHF. CDR3 nucleotide sequence: TGTGCCAGTAGTTCGTTCCTCGGCTCCTATAATTCACCCCTCCACTTT. The chain links TRBV19 to TRBJ1-6; D is uncertain. V shed 5 bases and J shed 0 bases, with 11 bases lying between them. Germline V gene data show CDR1 as LNHDA and CDR2 as SQIVND (reference sequence). This CDR3 contains 16 residues. The full variable domain, with the rest looked up from reference TRBV19 and TRBJ1-6, is DGGITQSPKYLFRKEGQNVTLSCEQNLNHDAMYWYRQDPGQGLRLIYYSQIVNDFQKGDIAEGYSVSREKKESFPLTVTSAQKNPTAFYLCASSSFLGSYNSPLHFGNGTRLTVT.